One sample yielded the 29 T cell receptor beta chains listed below, sequenced in a study of beta chain features in type 1 diabetes. Every bit of the isolated RNA underwent reverse transcription, so sequencing read expressed TCRB transcripts. Some clones are missing from TCRdb's copy, which holds only in-frame ones; the method was immunoSEQ multiplex PCR. The sample has 150,000 to 200,000 clones, about 12% seen once. The material sequenced was central memory CD4+ T cells from blood. The receptors were sampled from a woman under 30 in good health.

The chain combines TRBV7-2 with TRBJ2-6; unclear D gene. Germline V CDR1 and CDR2: SGHTA, FQGNSA. This CDR3 contains 13 residues. The germline V and J ends were trimmed by 3 bases and 4 bases, with 4 bases remaining between them. This CDR3 is CASSFAGANVLTF. The CDR3 DNA is TGTGCCAGCAGCTTTGCGGGGGCCAACGTCCTGACTTTC.

This clone was seen only a few times. The V and J genes are TRBV9 and TRBJ2-3; 9 nucleotides agree with TRBD2. Germline values: CDR1 SGDLS, CDR2 YYNGEE. This CDR3 is built from 16 residues. Trimming cost V 5 bases and J 1 base; bases outside gene matches: 8. The CDR3 spells CASSRSSGRGTDTQYF. CDR3 coding DNA: TGTGCCAGCAGTAGGAGTAGCGGGAGAGGCACAGATACGCAGTATTTT.

This clone was detected a few times. The V call is TRBV29-1, the J call TRBJ2-5; no clear D gene. The CDR3 runs 12 residues. Germline CDR1 and CDR2: SQVTM and ANQGSEA. Trimming took 4 bases from V and 4 from J, leaving 10 bases between them. Here the CDR3 reads CSVGGGGETQYF. CDR3 bases: TGCAGCGTTGGAGGCGGCGGAGAGACCCAGTACTTC. The variable domain in full, completed from reference TRBV29-1 and TRBJ2-5, reads SAVISQKPSRDICQRGTSLTIQCQVDSQVTMMFWYRQQPGQSLTLIATANQGSEATYESGFVIDKFPISRPNLTFSTLTVSNMSPEDSSIYLCSVGGGGETQYFGPGTRLLVL.

Only a few counts were recorded for this clone. The V and J genes are TRBV7-2 and TRBJ1-1; D uncertain. The CDR3 has 13 amino acids. Germline-derived CDR1 and CDR2 are SGHTA and FQGNSA. Trimming removed 4 bases from V and 3 bases from J, with 9 bases in between. CDR3 protein: CASSSSRDTEAFF. As DNA, the CDR3 is TGTGCCAGCAGCTCATCCCGGGACACTGAAGCTTTCTTT.

In nucleotides, the CDR3 is TGTGCCACCAGCAGAGAAAGAGGAGGCGCAGGCGGCTACACCTTC. Protein sequence: CATSRERGGAGGYTF. The chain uses TRBV15 and TRBJ1-2; the D is unclear. Trimming took 0 bases from V and 8 from J, leaving 16 bases between them. The CDR3 consists of 15 residues. Germline V gene sequence: CDR1 LNHNV, CDR2 YYDKDF (reference sequence).

V and J are TRBV10-3 and TRBJ2-1, with 7 bases fitting TRBD2. Germline CDR1 ENHRY, CDR2 SYGVKD. The CDR3 runs 15 residues. Losses at the gene ends were 4 bases for V and 7 bases for J; bases not matched to a gene: 10. The CDR3 nucleotides are TGTGCCATCAGTGCACGGGAGGAGTTTAAGAATGAGCAGTTCTTC. Amino acids: CAISAREEFKNEQFF.

The chain employs TRBV28 and TRBJ2-5; 13 bases are shared with TRBD2. J was trimmed by 6 bases and V by 4 bases; bases with no gene match: 8. Germline V gives CDR1 MDHEN, CDR2 SYDVKM. There are 16 residues in the CDR3. The CDR3 coding sequence is TGTGCCAGCAGTTCCTCGACTAGCGGGAGGTGGAAGACCCAGTACTTC. Its translation is CASSSSTSGRWKTQYF.

V gene TRBV9 combines with J gene TRBJ2-5; D gene unclear. Trimming took off 0 bases at V and 2 bases at J, with 8 bases between the two ends. Germline CDR1 is SGDLS and CDR2 is YYNGEE. CDR3 length equals 14 residues. The CDR3 loop is CASSVGGVQETQYF. Here the CDR3 DNA reads TGTGCCAGCAGCGTAGGAGGCGTTCAAGAGACCCAGTACTTC.

J is TRBJ1-5 and V is TRBV30; D is perhaps TRBD1 (5 bases). The V end was cut by 0 bases, the J end by 0 bases, with 9 bases between. The length of the CDR3 is 15 residues. Per germline, CDR1 GTSNPN and CDR2 SVGIG (reference sequence). The CDR3 DNA follows: TGTGCCTGGAGTGTGGGGCAGACTAGCAATCAGCCCCAGCATTTT. Amino acids: CAWSVGQTSNQPQHF.

V gene TRBV2 combines with J gene TRBJ2-1; 11 positions agree with TRBD2. Germline loops: CDR1 SNHLY, CDR2 FYNNEI. V gave up 5 bases and J gave up 7 bases; unmatched junction bases: 4. The CDR3 has 14 amino acids. In nucleotides, the CDR3 is TGTGCCAGCAGTAGACTAGCGGGAATAAATGAGCAGTTCTTC. Amino acids: CASSRLAGINEQFF.

In its sample, this clone was seen a few times. This chain uses TRBV11-2 with TRBJ2-7; a weak D match, TRBD2 (6 bases). Per the germline V gene, CDR1 is SGHAT and CDR2 is FQNNGV. Trimming shortened V by 6 bases and J by 3 bases, and 18 bases separated the two germline ends. CDR3 length equals 15 residues. CDR3 protein: CASRNKIARDYEQYF. CDR3 in DNA: TGTGCCAGCAGGAACAAGATCGCGCGGGACTACGAGCAGTACTTC.

V and J are TRBV7-9 and TRBJ1-4, with no clear D. V lost 3 bases to trimming and J lost 3 bases, with 11 bases between them. The CDR3 runs to 15 residues. Germline CDR1 is SEHNR and CDR2 is FQNEAQ (reference sequence). CDR3 protein: CASSFAARANEKLFF. DNA of the CDR3: TGTGCCAGCAGCTTTGCGGCTCGGGCTAATGAAAAACTGTTTTTT.

This clone was seen more than once but under ten times. The chain employs TRBV19 and TRBJ2-7, with 8 bases fitting TRBD2. Germline V gives CDR1 LNHDA, CDR2 SQIVND (reference sequence). CDR3 length equals 16 residues. V shed 9 bases and J 6 bases; nucleotides not matched to a gene: 19. CDR3 protein: CARRGTRSYSSREQYF. The CDR3 DNA is TGTGCCAGGCGAGGGACTAGAAGTTATTCCTCGCGCGAGCAGTACTTC.

This clone came up a few times. The J gene is TRBJ1-2, the V gene TRBV7-8; D unresolved. From germline, CDR1 is SGHVS and CDR2 FQNEAQ. The CDR3 covers 14 residues. V was clipped by 0 bases and J by 4 bases, with 9 bases between them. CDR3 in DNA: TGTGCCAGCAGCTTAGCACAACAGTCCTATGGCTACACCTTC. This codes for CASSLAQQSYGYTF.

V and J are TRBV25-1 and TRBJ1-2; D might be TRBD1 (6 bases). This CDR3 contains 14 residues. Germline V gene sequence: CDR1 MGHDK, CDR2 SYGVNS. The V end lost 6 bases, the J end lost 7 bases, and 18 bases lay between the germline ends. CDR3 residues: CASREQGGWGGYTF. The CDR3 nucleotides read TGTGCCAGCAGGGAACAGGGCGGCTGGGGTGGCTACACCTTC.

V usage is TRBV27 and J usage is TRBJ2-1; TRBD2 aligns across 13 bases. CDR1 is MNHEY and CDR2 is SMNVEV in the germline V gene (reference sequence). With 5 bases clipped from V and 10 bases from J, the junction kept 11 bases outside the gene matches. CDR3 size: 16 residues. CDR3 sequence reads: CASSPAGTSGAREQFF. CDR3 nucleotides: TGTGCCAGCAGTCCCGCCGGGACTAGCGGGGCCCGGGAGCAGTTCTTC.

This clone was observed a handful of times. V usage is TRBV19 and J usage is TRBJ2-6; D possibly corresponds to TRBD2 (5 bases). The CDR3 contains 15 residues. CDR1 and CDR2 from the germline V gene are LNHDA and SQIVND (reference sequence). V shed 3 bases and J shed 3 bases, with 9 bases lying between them. CDR3 bases: TGTGCCAGTAGTATGTCCGGGGTTGGGGCCAACGTCCTGACTTTC. Translation: CASSMSGVGANVLTF. Supplemented by reference TRBV19 and TRBJ2-6, the full variable domain reads DGGITQSPKYLFRKEGQNVTLSCEQNLNHDAMYWYRQDPGQGLRLIYYSQIVNDFQKGDIAEGYSVSREKKESFPLTVTSAQKNPTAFYLCASSMSGVGANVLTFGAGSRLTVL.

This clone was observed a few times. This chain uses TRBV2 with TRBJ1-5; 8 bases align to TRBD1. V lost 5 bases, J lost 0 bases, and 6 bases stayed unmatched. Germline CDR1 reads SNHLY; CDR2 reads FYNNEI. The CDR3 sequence is 16 residues long. The CDR3, as DNA: TGTGCCAGCAGTACACGGACAGGGAGTAGCAATCAGCCCCAGCATTTT. Translation: CASSTRTGSSNQPQHF.

This clone was counted only a few times. Other nucleotide sequences from this sample produce the same CDR3. The chain couples TRBV4-3 to TRBJ2-5, with TRBD1 identical over 7 bases. The ends lost 0 bases at V and 5 bases at J; junction bases unmatched: 0. CDR3 length: 13 amino acids. Germline-derived CDR1 and CDR2 are LGHNA and YSLEER. CDR3 residues: CASSQDRGETQYF. CDR3 coding DNA: TGCGCCAGCAGCCAAGACAGGGGGGAGACCCAGTACTTC.

There are a few counts of this clone. This chain links TRBV28 with TRBJ2-1, with TRBD2 identical over 8 bases. The ends lost 3 bases at V and 4 bases at J; junction bases unmatched: 2. Germline V lookup: CDR1 MDHEN, CDR2 SYDVKM. The CDR3 covers 14 residues. Here the CDR3 DNA reads TGTGCCAGCAGTTTGGGGACTAGATACAATGAGCAGTTCTTC. Translating gives CASSLGTRYNEQFF.

The chain is built from TRBV9 and TRBJ2-1; 14 nucleotides align to TRBD2. CDR3 size: 18 residues. Germline lookup yields CDR1 SGDLS and CDR2 YYNGEE. V lost 3 bases, J lost 2 bases, and 7 bases stayed unmatched. The CDR3 sequence is CASSGGLAGEVPYNEQFF. CDR3 DNA: TGTGCCAGCAGCGGGGGACTAGCGGGAGAGGTTCCCTACAATGAGCAGTTCTTC.

This clone was detected only a few times. The rearrangement uses TRBV28 and TRBJ2-7, with a tentative D call TRBD2 (6 bases). The CDR3 sequence is 13 residues long. The germline V gene encodes CDR1 MDHEN and CDR2 SYDVKM. Trimming cost V 6 bases and J 4 bases, with 13 bases left between them. CDR3 loop: CASSRGSRYEQYF. In DNA, the CDR3 is TGTGCCAGCAGCCGGGGGAGTCGGTACGAGCAGTACTTC.

This chain joins TRBV5-1 and TRBJ1-4; possibly TRBD1 for D (5 bases). Trimming removed 3 bases from V and 3 bases from J, with 9 bases in between. Germline values: CDR1 SGHRS, CDR2 YFSETQ. This CDR3 contains 14 residues. The CDR3 coding sequence is TGCGCCAGCAGCTATCAGGGCTCTAATGAAAAACTGTTTTTT. Protein product: CASSYQGSNEKLFF.

This clone occurred a few times. The chain joins TRBV29-1 to TRBJ1-2; D unclear. The V gene's germline CDR1 is SQVTM and CDR2 ANQGSEA. There are 12 residues in the CDR3. Trimming shortened V by 6 bases and J by 8 bases, and 16 bases separated the two germline ends. In DNA form, the CDR3 reads TGCAGCGTCGCCAGTCGGGAGGTGGGCTACACCTTC. Translating it yields CSVASREVGYTF.

The chain carries TRBV29-1 and TRBJ2-1; no definite D call. The V end lost 8 bases, the J end lost 2 bases, and 19 bases lay between the germline ends. This CDR3 region has 15 residues. CDR1 is SQVTM, CDR2 ANQGSEA, per germline. CDR3 sequence reads: CSSSRGSATYNEQFF. The CDR3 bases are TGCAGCTCTTCTAGAGGAAGCGCGACCTACAATGAGCAGTTCTTC.

This clone was observed a few times. This rearrangement joins TRBV27 to TRBJ1-2; no definite D call. The V gene's germline CDR1 is MNHEY and CDR2 SMNVEV (reference sequence). The ends were cut back, 5 bases at V and 0 bases at J, with 13 bases in the middle. This CDR3 region has 15 residues. The CDR3 DNA sequence: TGTGCCAGCAGTACTCGACAAGAGTCTAACTATGGCTACACCTTC. Its protein product is CASSTRQESNYGYTF.

This clone has a handful of counts. V gene TRBV6-5 combines with J gene TRBJ2-1, with TRBD1 identical over 7 bases. The CDR3 is 15 residues long. V trimming: 4 bases; J trimming: 6 bases; junction bases outside the gene matches: 9. The germline V gene encodes CDR1 MNHEY and CDR2 SVGAGI. The CDR3: CASSSPGTVSNEQFF. The DNA for the CDR3 is TGTGCCAGCAGTTCACCCGGGACAGTCAGCAATGAGCAGTTCTTC.

The V gene is TRBV7-2, the J gene TRBJ2-1; 7 bases map to TRBD2. After removal of 1 base from V and 9 bases from J, the junction contained 6 bases not matched to a gene. Per germline, CDR1 SGHTA and CDR2 FQGNSA. The CDR3 totals 14 residues. CDR3 loop: CASSLEAGTGEQFF. The CDR3 DNA reads as TGTGCCAGCAGCTTAGAAGCGGGAACAGGTGAGCAGTTCTTC.

The chain carries TRBV30 and TRBJ2-6, with 8 bases identical to TRBD1. Germline lookup yields CDR1 GTSNPN and CDR2 SVGIG (reference sequence). V was pared by 3 bases and J by 0 bases, with 7 bases of the junction left unmatched. The CDR3 totals 17 residues. The DNA of the CDR3 is TGTGCCTGGAGACCGGGACAGGCAGTCTCTGGGGCCAACGTCCTGACTTTC. This codes for CAWRPGQAVSGANVLTF.